A single sample gave rise to the 16 T cell receptor beta chains below, sequenced in a study of T cell repertoires in cytomegalovirus infection. Their antigens remain unidentified. One entry per CDR3 protein, called by TCRdb with MiXCR from the reads. The table lists about a million distinct CDR3 sequences, approximately 32% of them singletons. Specimen: cultured CD8+ T cells from PBMCs, collected from culture after CMV antigen stimulation. Receptors were obtained from a human donor in good health (CMV status not recorded). Some clones in this sample may be carry-over from other donors' samples.

The chain joins TRBV10-3 to TRBJ1-2; D gene ambiguous. Looked up from germline, CDR1 is ENHRY and CDR2 is SYGVKD. CDR3 size: 15 residues. V lost 4 bases to trimming and J lost 8 bases, with 20 bases between them. As DNA, the CDR3 is TGTGCCATCAGTGCCCCCAAGGAGGATAGGTCGGGCTACACCTTC. This translates into CAISAPKEDRSGYTF.

The CDR3 DNA follows: TGTGCCAGCAGTTACGTTTACGCGCCAGATACGCAGTATTTT. Its translation: CASSYVYAPDTQYF. V usage is TRBV6-8 and J usage is TRBJ2-3, with D unclear. The CDR3 sequence is 14 residues long. The V gene lost 2 bases and the J gene lost 4 bases, with 10 bases spanning the gap. Germline CDR1 and CDR2: MNHGY and SAAAGT.

The CDR3 reads CATLGGNSSGNTIYF. The CDR3 coding sequence is TGTGCCACCCTAGGGGGAAATAGCTCTGGAAACACCATATATTTT. The V call is TRBV12-3 or TRBV12-4, the J call TRBJ1-3; TRBD1 might be the D (6 bases). This CDR3 has 15 amino acids. The V end lost 10 bases, the J end lost 0 bases, and 16 bases lay between the germline ends.

A word on this clonotype: The junction shows a germline mismatch at one end, possibly a read error. The J gene is TRBJ2-1, the V gene TRBV5-6; D may be TRBD1 or TRBD2 (5 bases each). From germline, CDR1 is SGHDT and CDR2 YYEEEE. The CDR3 contains 14 residues. CDR3 region: CVSGQGVGYNEQFF. CDR3 nucleotides: TGTGTCAGCGGCCAGGGAGTGGGCTACAATGAGCAGTTCTTC.

This clonotype was detected ten times or more. CDR3: CASSYSYGRYYEQYF. In DNA form, the CDR3 reads TGTGCCAGCAGTTACTCATATGGACGGTACTACGAGCAGTACTTC. This rearrangement joins TRBV6-5 to TRBJ2-7; no reliable D call. The CDR3 is 15 amino acids. The V end was cut by 0 bases, the J end by 3 bases, with 12 bases between. Germline assignment: CDR1 MNHEY and CDR2 SVGAGI.

The sample holds a few counts of this clonotype. The chain couples TRBV27 to TRBJ2-7; 14 bases agree with TRBD2. V lost 8 bases to trimming and J lost 2 bases; unmatched junction nucleotides: 5. Germline assignment: CDR1 MNHEY and CDR2 SMNVEV (reference sequence). The CDR3 runs to 15 residues. CDR3: CASATSGGGTYEQYF. CDR3 nucleotides: TGTGCCAGCGCGACTAGCGGGGGGGGTACCTACGAGCAGTACTTC.

The gene calls are TRBV27 and TRBJ2-3; 9 bases are shared with TRBD1. The germline gives CDR1 MNHEY, CDR2 SMNVEV (reference sequence). The CDR3 has 15 residues. J gave up 4 bases and V 8 bases, and 10 bases lay outside the gene matches. CDR3 coding DNA: TGTGCCAGCGCCTACTCACAGGGGGCGGCAGATACGCAGTATTTT. This sequence encodes CASAYSQGAADTQYF.

This clonotype was counted a few times. The gene calls are TRBV27 and TRBJ1-6; TRBD1 aligns across 9 bases. This CDR3 contains 14 residues. V shed 7 bases and J 10 bases; nucleotides not matched to a gene: 8. Germline loops: CDR1 MNHEY, CDR2 SMNVEV (reference sequence). The CDR3: CASKMDRGFSPLHF. CDR3 coding DNA: TGTGCCAGCAAAATGGACAGGGGCTTCTCACCCCTCCACTTT.

V usage is TRBV7-9 and J usage is TRBJ1-1; D call uncertain. V gave up 5 bases and J gave up 0 bases, with 10 bases separating them. The CDR3 runs 14 residues. Per germline, CDR1 SEHNR and CDR2 FQNEAQ (reference sequence). CDR3 amino acids: CASSPEGMNTEAFF. The CDR3 bases are TGTGCCAGCAGCCCAGAGGGTATGAACACTGAAGCTTTCTTT.

The V call is TRBV12-3 or TRBV12-4, the J call TRBJ2-3; 8 bases fit TRBD2. The V and J ends lost 4 bases and 0 bases, in that order; junction bases with no gene match: 6. There are 16 residues in the CDR3. CDR3 protein: CASSYRAGASTDTQYF. In nucleotides, the CDR3 is TGTGCCAGCAGTTACCGAGCGGGGGCGAGCACAGATACGCAGTATTTT.

The V and J genes are TRBV20-1 and TRBJ2-1; a possible D gene is TRBD1 (6 bases). Trimming removed 2 bases at V and 0 bases at J, with 14 bases between. Germline lookup yields CDR1 DFQATT and CDR2 SNEGSKA (reference sequence). This CDR3 region has 16 residues. This CDR3 is CSARSGTHSSYNEQFF. CDR3 sequence (DNA): TGCAGTGCTAGATCAGGGACACACAGCTCCTACAATGAGCAGTTCTTC.

Points on this clonotype: It may be a read error: a sequence one base away is much more abundant. The rearrangement uses TRBV7-6 and TRBJ2-7; no reliable D call. CDR1 SGHVS and CDR2 FNYEAQ come from the germline V gene. The CDR3 contains 12 residues. The CDR3 DNA sequence: TGTGCCAGCAGCCCCCTGACCTACGAGCAGTGCTTC. Its translation is CASSPLTYEQCF.

This clonotype has a handful of counts. The chain couples TRBV15 to TRBJ2-2, with D possibly TRBD2 on 5 matching bases. The CDR3 runs to 13 residues. Germline V CDR1 and CDR2: LNHNV, YYDKDF (reference sequence). V was trimmed by 4 bases and J by 7 bases, leaving 10 bases between them. The DNA for the CDR3 is TGTGCCACCAGCATCACTAGGGTCGGGGAGCTGTTTTTT. Translating gives CATSITRVGELFF. The full variable domain, with the rest looked up from reference TRBV15 and TRBJ2-2, is DAMVIQNPRYQVTQFGKPVTLSCSQTLNHNVMYWYQQKSSQAPKLLFHYYDKDFNNEADTPDNFQSRRPNTSFCFLDIRSPGLGDTAMYLCATSITRVGELFFGEGSRLTVL.

The V and J genes are TRBV12-3 or TRBV12-4 and TRBJ2-5, with D perhaps TRBD2 (6 bases). The CDR3 spans 14 residues. V lost 6 bases and J lost 4, with 15 bases in between. The CDR3 loop is CASRSGPEGETQYF. For the CDR3, the DNA is TGTGCCAGCAGGAGCGGGCCTGAGGGAGAGACCCAGTACTTC.

The V gene is TRBV14, the J gene TRBJ2-1; D is unresolved. In germline, CDR1 is SGHDN, CDR2 FVKESK. The ends were cut back, 4 bases at V and 1 base at J, with 11 bases in the middle. The CDR3 spans 15 residues. The CDR3 spells CASSPESGSYNEQFF. CDR3 coding DNA: TGTGCCAGCAGCCCCGAGAGTGGGTCCTACAATGAGCAGTTCTTC.

This clonotype was seen more than once but under ten times. The chain couples TRBV4-1 to TRBJ2-7; a possible D gene is TRBD2 (6 bases). The CDR3 is made up of 14 amino acids. Germline lookup yields CDR1 MGHRA and CDR2 YSYEKL. V was pared by 4 bases and J by 5 bases, with 15 bases between. The DNA for the CDR3 is TGCGCCAGCAGCCCTCGCCCCTCGGGGGACGAGCAGTACTTC. Protein product: CASSPRPSGDEQYF.